The present entry profiles one TCR beta chain with its context. Its antigen remains unidentified. The data originate from a study of T cell responses to AZD1222 COVID-19 vaccine. Study-wide findings and caveats: Donors skewed white British and female; clonal diversity was possibly underestimated. At 160-218 and 743-854, vaccine-associated CD4 TCRs were dominant, and they spanned spike. Spike-specific TCR breadth and depth went up after people got two AZD1222 doses. Per reports, nearly half of all spike-specific TCRs target regions that are unmutated in variants.

The V and J ends lost 5 bases and 1 base respectively, with 12 bases between them. In germline, CDR1 is SGHRS, CDR2 YFSETQ. The CDR3 covers 14 residues. Data came from immunoSEQ multiplex PCR; TCRdb stores just in-frame clones and leaves some out. Among 140,000 to 150,000 clones listed, about 90% were seen once. The source of this sequence is an adult in good health. The starting material was peripheral blood, obtained on day 0 of AZD1222 vaccination. The genes are TRBV5-1 and TRBJ1-1, with a possible D match to TRBD1 (5 bases). The CDR3 is CASSFGDSNTEAFF. Written as DNA, the CDR3 is TGCGCCAGCAGTTTCGGGGACTCGAACACTGAAGCTTTCTTT.